This T cell receptor beta chain was identified during a study of cytomegalovirus exposure and HLA in healthy donors. Study context: The 120 validation repertoires matched the 600 to 700 first-cohort repertoires in platform, a later analysis reported.

General study findings and limits: Most TCRs appeared rarely, but some public TCRs recurred in many donors. The classifier was said to identify cytomegalovirus status with high specificity and sensitivity. According to a later analysis, TCR clusters from the first cohort tended to co-occur in the 100 to 150 validation repertoires.

Repertoires were generated with immunoSEQ multiplex PCR, while TCRdb's copy carries only in-frame clones and drops some. The repertoire holds roughly 140,000 clones, with 70% to 90% as singletons. Trimming removed 1 base at V and 4 bases at J, with 11 bases between. The CDR3 has 15 residues. Germline assignment: CDR1 SGHDT and CDR2 YYEEEE. About this clone itself: Its antigen remains unidentified.

The chain recombines TRBV5-6 with TRBJ2-2; no reliable D call. The TCR was taken from a woman in her late teens or twenties in good health and CMV-seropositive. The sample taken for sequencing was PBMCs. CDR3 nucleotide sequence: TGTGCCAGCAGCTTGTCAAAGAGGCTCACCGGGGAGCTGTTTTTT. It specifies CASSLSKRLTGELFF.